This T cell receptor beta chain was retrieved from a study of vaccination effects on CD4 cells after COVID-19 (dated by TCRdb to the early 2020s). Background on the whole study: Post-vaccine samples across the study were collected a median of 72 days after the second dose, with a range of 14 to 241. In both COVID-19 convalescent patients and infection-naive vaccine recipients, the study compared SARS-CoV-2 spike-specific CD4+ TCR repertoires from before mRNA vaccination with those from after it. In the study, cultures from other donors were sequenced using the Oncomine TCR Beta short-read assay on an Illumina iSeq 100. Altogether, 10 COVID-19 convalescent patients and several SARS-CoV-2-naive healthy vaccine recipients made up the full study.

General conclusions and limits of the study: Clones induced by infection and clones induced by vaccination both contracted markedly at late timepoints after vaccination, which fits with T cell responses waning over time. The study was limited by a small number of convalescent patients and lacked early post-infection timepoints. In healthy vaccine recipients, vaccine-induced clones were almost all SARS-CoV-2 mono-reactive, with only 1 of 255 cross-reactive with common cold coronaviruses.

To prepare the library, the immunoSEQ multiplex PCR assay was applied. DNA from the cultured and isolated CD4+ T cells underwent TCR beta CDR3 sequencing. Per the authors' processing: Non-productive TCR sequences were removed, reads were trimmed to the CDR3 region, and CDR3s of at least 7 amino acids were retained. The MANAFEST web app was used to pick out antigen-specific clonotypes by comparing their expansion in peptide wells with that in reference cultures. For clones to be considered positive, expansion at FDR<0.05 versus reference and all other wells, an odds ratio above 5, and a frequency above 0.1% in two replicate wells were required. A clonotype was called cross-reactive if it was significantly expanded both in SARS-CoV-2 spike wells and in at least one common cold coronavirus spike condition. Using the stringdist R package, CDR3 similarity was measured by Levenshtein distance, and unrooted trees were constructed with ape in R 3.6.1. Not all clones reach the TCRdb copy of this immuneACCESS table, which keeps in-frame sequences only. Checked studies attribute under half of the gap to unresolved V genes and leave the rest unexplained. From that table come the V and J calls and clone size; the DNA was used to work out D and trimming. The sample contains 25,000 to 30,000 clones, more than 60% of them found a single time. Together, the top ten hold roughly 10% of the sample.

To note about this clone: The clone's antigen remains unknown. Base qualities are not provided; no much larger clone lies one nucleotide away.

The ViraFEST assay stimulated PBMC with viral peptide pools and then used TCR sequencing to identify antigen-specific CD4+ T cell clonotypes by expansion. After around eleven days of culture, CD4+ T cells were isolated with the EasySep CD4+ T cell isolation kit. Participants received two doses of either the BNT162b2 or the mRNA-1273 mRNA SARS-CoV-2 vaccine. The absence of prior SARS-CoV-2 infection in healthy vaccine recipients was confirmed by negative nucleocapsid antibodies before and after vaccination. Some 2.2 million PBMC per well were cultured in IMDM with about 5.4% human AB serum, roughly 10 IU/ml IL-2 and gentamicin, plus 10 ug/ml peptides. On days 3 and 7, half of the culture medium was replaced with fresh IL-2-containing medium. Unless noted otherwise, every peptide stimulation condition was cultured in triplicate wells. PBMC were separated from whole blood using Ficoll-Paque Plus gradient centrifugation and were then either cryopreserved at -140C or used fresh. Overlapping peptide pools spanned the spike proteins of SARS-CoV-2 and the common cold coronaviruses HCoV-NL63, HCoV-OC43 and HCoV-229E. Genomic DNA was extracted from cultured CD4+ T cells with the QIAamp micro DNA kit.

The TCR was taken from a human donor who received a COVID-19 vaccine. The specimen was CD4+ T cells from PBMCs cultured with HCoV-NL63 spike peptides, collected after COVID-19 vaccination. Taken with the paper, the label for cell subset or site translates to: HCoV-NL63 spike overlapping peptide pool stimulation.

The nucleotides are TGTGCCAGCAGCGAAAACGGACAGACGAACACTGAAGCTTTCTTT. The resulting protein is CASSENGQTNTEAFF. The chain is encoded by TRBV3-1 (or the pseudogene TRBV3-2) joined to TRBJ1-1; tentative D gene TRBD1, with 6 bases matching. At the junction V is shortened by 5 bases and J by 1 base, with 14 bases in between. CDR1 and CDR2, looked up from the germline V gene (reference sequence), are LGHDT and YNNKEL. The CDR3, cysteine through phenylalanine, is 15 amino acids long. The kept DNA is CDR3 alone, 45 bases in frame from the first base.